The sequence of this T cell receptor (beta chain) was determined in a study of control samples from healthy donors and cancer patients. The trim removed 5 bases at V and 3 bases at J, leaving 10 bases unmatched. CDR3 size: 16 residues. Germline values: CDR1 SGHNT, CDR2 YENEEA. Using immunoSEQ multiplex PCR, the repertoire was profiled, and TCRdb retains in-frame clones only, with some absent. This table has 90,000 to 150,000 clones, about nine tenths appearing once. The V gene is TRBV11-3, the J gene TRBJ2-1; TRBD1 matches at 7 bases. Sequenced: blood. The receptor was derived from a man aged 35-49 years in good health. The CDR3 coding sequence is TGTGCCAGCAGCCTTATGGGACAGACCAACTACAATGAGCAGTTCTTC. Translated, it gives CASSLMGQTNYNEQFF. Full variable domain (outside the CDR3, taken from reference TRBV11-3 and TRBJ2-1): EAGVVQSPRYKIIEKKQPVAFWCNPISGHNTLYWYLQNLGQGPELLIRYENEEAVDDSQLPKDRFSAERLKGVDSTLKIQPAELGDSAVYLCASSLMGQTNYNEQFFGPGTRLTVL.